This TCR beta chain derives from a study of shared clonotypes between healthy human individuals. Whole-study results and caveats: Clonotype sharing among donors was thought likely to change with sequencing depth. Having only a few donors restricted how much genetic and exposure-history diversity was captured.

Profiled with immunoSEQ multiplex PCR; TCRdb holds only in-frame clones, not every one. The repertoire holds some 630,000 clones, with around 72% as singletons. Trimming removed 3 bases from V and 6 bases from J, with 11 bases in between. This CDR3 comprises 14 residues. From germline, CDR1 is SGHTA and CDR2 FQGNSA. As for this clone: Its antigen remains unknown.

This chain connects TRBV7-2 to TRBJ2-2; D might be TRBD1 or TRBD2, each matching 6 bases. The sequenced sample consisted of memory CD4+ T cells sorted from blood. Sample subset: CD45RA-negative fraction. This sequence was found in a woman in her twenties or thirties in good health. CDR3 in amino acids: CASSFYREAGELFF. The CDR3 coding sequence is TGTGCCAGCAGCTTTTACAGGGAGGCCGGGGAGCTGTTTTTT. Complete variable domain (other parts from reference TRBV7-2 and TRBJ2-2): GAGVSQSPSNKVTEKGKDVELRCDPISGHTALYWYRQSLGQGLEFLIYFQGNSAPDKSGLPSDRFSAERTGGSVSTLTIQRTQQEDSAVYLCASSFYREAGELFFGEGSRLTVL.